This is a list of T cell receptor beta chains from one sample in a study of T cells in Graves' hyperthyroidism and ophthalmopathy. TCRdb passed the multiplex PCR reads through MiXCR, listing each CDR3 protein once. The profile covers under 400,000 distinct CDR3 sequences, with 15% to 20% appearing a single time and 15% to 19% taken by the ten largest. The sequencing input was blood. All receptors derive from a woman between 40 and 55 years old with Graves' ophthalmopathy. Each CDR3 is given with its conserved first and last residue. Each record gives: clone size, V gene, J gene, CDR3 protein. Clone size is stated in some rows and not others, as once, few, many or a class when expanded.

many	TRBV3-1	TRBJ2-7	CASSQRPGQGPYEQYF
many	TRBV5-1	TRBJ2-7	CASSVNTYEQYF
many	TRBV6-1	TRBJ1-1	CASSAGQNTEAFF
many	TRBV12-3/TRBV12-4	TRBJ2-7	CASSRTSGGYEQYF
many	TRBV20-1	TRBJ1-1	CSAIIGTANTEAFF
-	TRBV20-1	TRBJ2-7	CSARVMDRGSLEQYF
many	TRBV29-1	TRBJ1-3	CSVEVQTGGPYNSGNTIYF
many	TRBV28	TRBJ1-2	CASSMRGMDRGYGYTF
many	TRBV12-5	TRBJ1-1	CASGSLIRDRTTEAFF
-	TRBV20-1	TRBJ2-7	CSAPDQGGFPYEQYF
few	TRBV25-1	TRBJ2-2	CASSARGYTGELFF
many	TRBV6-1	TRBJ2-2	CASKRTGFVGELFF
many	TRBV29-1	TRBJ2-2	CSVGGQGAPGELFF
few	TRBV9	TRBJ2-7	CASGESGSSYEQYF
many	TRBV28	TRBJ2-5	CASSPPRTSKETQYF
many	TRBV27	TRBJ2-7	CASSRGSFYEQYF
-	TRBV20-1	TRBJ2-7	CSASGTGLAGGYEQYF
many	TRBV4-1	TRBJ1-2	CASSQDAVNYGYTF
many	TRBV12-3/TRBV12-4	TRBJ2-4	CASSLNLAGGYIQYF
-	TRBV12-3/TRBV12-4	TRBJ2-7	CATTGGTSEQYF
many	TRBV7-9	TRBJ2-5	CASSLVRLAGMETQYF
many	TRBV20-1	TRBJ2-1	CSARVITGQFF
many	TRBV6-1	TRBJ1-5	CATCRGAHQPQHF
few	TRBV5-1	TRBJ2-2	CASRSGTGDTLITGELFF
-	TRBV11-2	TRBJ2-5	CASSLMSGGIQETQYF
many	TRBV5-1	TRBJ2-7	CASSLLQGGYEQYF
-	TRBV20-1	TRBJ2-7	CSAQRDAAYEQYF
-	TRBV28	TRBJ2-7	CASTGRGAYEQYF
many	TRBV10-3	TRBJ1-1	CAITETGRGLDTEAFF
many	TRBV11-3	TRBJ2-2	CASSLVITGELFF
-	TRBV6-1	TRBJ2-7	CASSEDTGESYEQYF